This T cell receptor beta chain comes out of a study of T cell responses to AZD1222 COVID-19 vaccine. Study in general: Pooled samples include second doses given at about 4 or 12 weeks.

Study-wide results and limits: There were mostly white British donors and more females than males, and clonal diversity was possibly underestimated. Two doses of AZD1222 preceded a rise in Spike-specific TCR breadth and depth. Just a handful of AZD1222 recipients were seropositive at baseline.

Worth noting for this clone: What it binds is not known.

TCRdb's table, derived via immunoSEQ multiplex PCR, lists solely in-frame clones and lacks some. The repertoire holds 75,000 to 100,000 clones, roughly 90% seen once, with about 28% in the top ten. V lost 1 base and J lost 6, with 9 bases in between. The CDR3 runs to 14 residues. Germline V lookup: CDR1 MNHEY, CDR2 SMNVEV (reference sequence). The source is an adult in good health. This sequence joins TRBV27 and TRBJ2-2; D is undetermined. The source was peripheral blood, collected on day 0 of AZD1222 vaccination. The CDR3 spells CASSLLYEAGELFF. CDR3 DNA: TGTGCCAGCAGTTTATTATATGAGGCCGGGGAGCTGTTTTTT.